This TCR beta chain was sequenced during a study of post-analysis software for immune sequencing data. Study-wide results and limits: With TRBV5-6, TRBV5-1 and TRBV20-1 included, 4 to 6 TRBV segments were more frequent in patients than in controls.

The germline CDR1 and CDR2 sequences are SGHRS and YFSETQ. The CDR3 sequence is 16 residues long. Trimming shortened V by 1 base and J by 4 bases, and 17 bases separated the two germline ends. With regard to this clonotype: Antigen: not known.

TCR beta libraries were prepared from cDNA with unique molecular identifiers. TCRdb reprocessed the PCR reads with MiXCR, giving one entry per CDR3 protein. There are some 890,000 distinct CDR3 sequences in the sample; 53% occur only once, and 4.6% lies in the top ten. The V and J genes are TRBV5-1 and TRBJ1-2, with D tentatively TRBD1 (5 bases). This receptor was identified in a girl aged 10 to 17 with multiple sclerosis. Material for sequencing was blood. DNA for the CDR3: TGCGCCAGCAGCTTGCTCTCCGGGACGGATGTCTATGGCTACACCTTC. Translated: CASSLLSGTDVYGYTF.